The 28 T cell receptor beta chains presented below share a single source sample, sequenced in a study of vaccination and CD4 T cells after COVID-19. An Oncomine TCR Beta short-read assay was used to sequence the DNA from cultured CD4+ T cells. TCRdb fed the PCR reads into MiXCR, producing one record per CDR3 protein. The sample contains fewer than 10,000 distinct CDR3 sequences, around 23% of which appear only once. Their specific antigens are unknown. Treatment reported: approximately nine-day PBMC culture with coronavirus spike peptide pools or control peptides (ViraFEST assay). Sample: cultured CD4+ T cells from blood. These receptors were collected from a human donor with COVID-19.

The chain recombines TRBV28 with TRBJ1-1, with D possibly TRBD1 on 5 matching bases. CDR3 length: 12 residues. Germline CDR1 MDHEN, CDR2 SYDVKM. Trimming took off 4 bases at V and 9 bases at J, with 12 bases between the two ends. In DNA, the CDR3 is TGTGCCAGCAGTTCAGGGAGTTCAAAAGCTTTCTTT. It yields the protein CASSSGSSKAFF.

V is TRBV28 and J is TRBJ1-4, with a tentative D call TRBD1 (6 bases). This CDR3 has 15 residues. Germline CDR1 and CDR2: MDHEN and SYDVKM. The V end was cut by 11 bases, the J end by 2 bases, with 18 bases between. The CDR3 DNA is TGTGCCGCCACCCTGGGGGGGCGGACTAATGAAAAACTGTTTTTT. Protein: CAATLGGRTNEKLFF.

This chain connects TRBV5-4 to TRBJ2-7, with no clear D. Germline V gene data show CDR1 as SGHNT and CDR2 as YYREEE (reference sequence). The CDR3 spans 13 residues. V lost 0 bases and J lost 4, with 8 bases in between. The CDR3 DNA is TGTGCCAGCAGCTTGGTAGGGTCTTACGAGCAGTACTTC. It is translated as CASSLVGSYEQYF.

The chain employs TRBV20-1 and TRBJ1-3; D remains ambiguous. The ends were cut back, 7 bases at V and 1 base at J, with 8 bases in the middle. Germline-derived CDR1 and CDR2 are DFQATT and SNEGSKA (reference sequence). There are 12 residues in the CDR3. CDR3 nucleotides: TGCAGTGTCCCGGATTCTGGAAACACCATATATTTT. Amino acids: CSVPDSGNTIYF.

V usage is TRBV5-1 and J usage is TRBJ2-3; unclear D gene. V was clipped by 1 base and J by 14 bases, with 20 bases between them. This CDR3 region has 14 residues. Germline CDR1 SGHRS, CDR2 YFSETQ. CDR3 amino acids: CASSLKSAIGNWYF. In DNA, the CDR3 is TGCGCCAGCAGCTTGAAGTCAGCCATTGGGAACTGGTATTTT.

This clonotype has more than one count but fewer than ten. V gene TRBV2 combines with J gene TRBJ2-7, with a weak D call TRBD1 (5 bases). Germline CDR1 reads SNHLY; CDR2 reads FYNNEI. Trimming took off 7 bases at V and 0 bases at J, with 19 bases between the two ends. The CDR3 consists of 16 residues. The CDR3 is CASTFGRTISSYEQYF. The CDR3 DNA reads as TGTGCCAGCACATTCGGGCGGACAATCAGCTCCTACGAGCAGTACTTC.

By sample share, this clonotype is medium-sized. CDR3 region: CASSFGKSAGNSPLHF. CDR3 in DNA: TGTGCCAGCAGCTTTGGCAAGTCTGCGGGTAATTCACCCCTCCACTTT. This rearrangement joins TRBV7-6 to TRBJ1-6; D uncertain. Germline V gene lookup returns CDR1 SGHVS and CDR2 FNYEAQ. The CDR3 runs 16 residues. V was cut by 3 bases and J by 6 bases, with 15 bases left in between. The whole variable domain, remainder taken from reference TRBV7-6 and TRBJ1-6, is GAGVSQSPRYKVTKRGQDVALRCDPISGHVSLYWYRQALGQGPEFLTYFNYEAQQDKSGLPNDRFSAERPEGSISTLTIQRTEQRDSAMYRCASSFGKSAGNSPLHFGNGTRLTVT.

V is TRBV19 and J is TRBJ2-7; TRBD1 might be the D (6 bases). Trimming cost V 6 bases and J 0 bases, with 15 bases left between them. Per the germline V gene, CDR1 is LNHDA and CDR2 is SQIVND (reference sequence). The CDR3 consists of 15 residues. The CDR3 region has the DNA TGTGCCAGTAGCGATGGGGGCGGATCCTCCTACGAGCAGTACTTC. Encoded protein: CASSDGGGSSYEQYF.

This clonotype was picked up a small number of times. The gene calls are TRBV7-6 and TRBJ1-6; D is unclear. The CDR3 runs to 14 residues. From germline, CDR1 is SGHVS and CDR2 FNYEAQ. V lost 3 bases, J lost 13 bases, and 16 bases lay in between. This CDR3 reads CASSFERAGRPLHF. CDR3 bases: TGTGCCAGCAGCTTCGAAAGAGCGGGCCGTCCCCTCCACTTT.

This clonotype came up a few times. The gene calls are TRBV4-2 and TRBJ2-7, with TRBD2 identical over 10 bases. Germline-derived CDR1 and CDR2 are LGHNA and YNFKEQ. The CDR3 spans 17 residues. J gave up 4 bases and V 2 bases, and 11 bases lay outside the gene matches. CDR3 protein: CASSQFYQRGGQYEQYF. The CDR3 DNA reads TGTGCCAGCAGCCAATTTTACCAGCGGGGGGGCCAGTACGAGCAGTACTTC.

In nucleotides, the CDR3 is TGTGCCAGCAACCGTCGGGACTCGTCCTACGAGCAGTACTTC. Protein sequence: CASNRRDSSYEQYF. J is TRBJ2-7 and V is TRBV6-1; tentative D call: TRBD2 (6 bases). CDR1 and CDR2 from the germline V gene are MNHNS and SASEGT. The CDR3 length is 14 residues. V dropped 7 bases and J dropped 1 base, with 14 bases sitting between them.

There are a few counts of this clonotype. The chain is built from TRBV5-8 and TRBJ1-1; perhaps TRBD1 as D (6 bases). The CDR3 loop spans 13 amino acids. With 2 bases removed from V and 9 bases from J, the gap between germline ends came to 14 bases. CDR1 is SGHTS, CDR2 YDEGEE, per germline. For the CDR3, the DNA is TGTGCCAGCAGCTTTGGGCAGGGGAGCAAAGCTTTCTTT. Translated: CASSFGQGSKAFF.

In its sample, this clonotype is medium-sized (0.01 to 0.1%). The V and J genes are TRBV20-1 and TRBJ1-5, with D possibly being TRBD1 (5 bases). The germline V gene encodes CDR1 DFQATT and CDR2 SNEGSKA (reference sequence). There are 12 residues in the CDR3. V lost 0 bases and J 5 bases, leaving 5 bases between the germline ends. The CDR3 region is CSAREGDQPQHF. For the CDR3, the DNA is TGCAGTGCTAGAGAAGGGGATCAGCCCCAGCATTTT.

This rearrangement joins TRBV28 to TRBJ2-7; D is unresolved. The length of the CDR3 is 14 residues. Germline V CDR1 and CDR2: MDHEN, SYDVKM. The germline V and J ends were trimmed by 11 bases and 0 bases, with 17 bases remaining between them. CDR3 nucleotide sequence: TGTGCCGTACTACACCGCGGCAGCTCCTACGAGCAGTACTTC. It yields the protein CAVLHRGSSYEQYF.

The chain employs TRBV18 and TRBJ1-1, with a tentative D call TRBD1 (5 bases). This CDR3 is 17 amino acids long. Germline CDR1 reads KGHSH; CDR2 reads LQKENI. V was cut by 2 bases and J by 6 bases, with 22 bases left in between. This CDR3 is CASSPDSKGAFPSEAFF. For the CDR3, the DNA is TGTGCCAGCTCACCAGACAGCAAGGGAGCCTTCCCGTCTGAAGCTTTCTTT.

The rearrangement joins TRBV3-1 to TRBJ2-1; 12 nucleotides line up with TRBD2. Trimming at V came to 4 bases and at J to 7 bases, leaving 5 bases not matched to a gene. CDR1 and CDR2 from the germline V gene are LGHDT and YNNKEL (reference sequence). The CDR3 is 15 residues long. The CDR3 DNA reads TGTGCCAGCAGCCCTCTAGCGGGGGGGCTAAATGAGCAGTTCTTC. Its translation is CASSPLAGGLNEQFF.

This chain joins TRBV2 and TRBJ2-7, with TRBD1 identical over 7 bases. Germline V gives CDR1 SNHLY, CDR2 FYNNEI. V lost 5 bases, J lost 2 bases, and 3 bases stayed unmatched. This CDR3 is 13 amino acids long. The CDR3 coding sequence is TGTGCCAGCAGTAGGGACAGAGCCTACGAGCAGTACTTC. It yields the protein CASSRDRAYEQYF.

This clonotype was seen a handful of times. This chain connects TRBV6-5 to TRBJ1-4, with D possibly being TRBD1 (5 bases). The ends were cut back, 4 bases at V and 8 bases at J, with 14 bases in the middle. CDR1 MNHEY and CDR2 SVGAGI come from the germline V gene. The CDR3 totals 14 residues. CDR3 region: CASSLGRVREKLFF. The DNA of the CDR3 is TGTGCCAGCAGTTTGGGCAGGGTGAGAGAAAAACTGTTTTTT.

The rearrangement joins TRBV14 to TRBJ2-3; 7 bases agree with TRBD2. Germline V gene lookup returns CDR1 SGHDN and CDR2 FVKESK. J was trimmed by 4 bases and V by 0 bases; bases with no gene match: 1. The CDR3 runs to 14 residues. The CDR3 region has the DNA TGTGCCAGCAGCCAAGATCTAGCGGCAGATACGCAGTATTTT. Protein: CASSQDLAADTQYF.

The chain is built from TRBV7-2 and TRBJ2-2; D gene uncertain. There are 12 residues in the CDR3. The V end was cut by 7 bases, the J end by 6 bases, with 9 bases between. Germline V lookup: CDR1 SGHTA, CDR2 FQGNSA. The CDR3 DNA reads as TGTGCCAGCAACCCTCCCGCCGGGGAGCTGTTTTTT. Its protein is CASNPPAGELFF. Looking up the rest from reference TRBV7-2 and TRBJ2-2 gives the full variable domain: GAGVSQSPSNKVTEKGKDVELRCDPISGHTALYWYRQSLGQGLEFLIYFQGNSAPDKSGLPSDRFSAERTGGSVSTLTIQRTQQEDSAVYLCASNPPAGELFFGEGSRLTVL.

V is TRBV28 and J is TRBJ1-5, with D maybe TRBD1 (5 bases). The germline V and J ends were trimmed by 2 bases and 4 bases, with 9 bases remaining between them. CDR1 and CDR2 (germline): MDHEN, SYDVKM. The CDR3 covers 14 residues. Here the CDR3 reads CASSLNPGNQPQHF. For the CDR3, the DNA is TGTGCCAGCAGTTTAAATCCAGGGAATCAGCCCCAGCATTTT.

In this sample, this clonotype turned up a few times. The CDR3 region has the DNA TGTGCCAGCAGCTTAGCTCTCACCGGGGAGCTGTTTTTT. Translating gives CASSLALTGELFF. The rearrangement uses TRBV7-2 and TRBJ2-2; no firm D call. In germline, CDR1 is SGHTA, CDR2 FQGNSA. Trimming cost V 0 bases and J 4 bases, with 3 bases left between them. This CDR3 region has 13 residues.

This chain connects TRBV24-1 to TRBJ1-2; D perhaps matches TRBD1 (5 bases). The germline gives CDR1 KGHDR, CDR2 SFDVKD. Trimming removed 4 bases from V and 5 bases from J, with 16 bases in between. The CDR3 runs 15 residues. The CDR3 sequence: CATSDRDGSLYGYTF. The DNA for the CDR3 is TGTGCCACCAGTGACCGGGACGGTTCCCTTTATGGCTACACCTTC.

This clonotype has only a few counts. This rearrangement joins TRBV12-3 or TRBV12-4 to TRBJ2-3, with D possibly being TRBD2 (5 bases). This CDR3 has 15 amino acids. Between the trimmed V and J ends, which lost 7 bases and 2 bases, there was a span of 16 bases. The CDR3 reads CASTPFERLTDTQYF. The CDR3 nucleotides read TGTGCCAGCACCCCCTTCGAGCGGCTCACAGATACGCAGTATTTT.

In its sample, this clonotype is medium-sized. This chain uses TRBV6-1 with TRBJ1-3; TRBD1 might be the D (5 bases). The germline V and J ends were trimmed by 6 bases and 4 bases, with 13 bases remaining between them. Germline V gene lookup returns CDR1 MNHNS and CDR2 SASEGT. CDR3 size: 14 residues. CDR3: CASRGTGLGNTIYF. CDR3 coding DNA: TGTGCCAGCAGGGGAACGGGGCTAGGAAACACCATATATTTT.

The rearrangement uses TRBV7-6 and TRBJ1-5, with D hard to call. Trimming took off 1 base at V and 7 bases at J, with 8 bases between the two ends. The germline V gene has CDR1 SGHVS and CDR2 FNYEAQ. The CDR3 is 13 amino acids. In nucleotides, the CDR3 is TGTGCCAGCAGCTTAGAGAGGTGGCAGCCCCAGCATTTT. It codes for CASSLERWQPQHF. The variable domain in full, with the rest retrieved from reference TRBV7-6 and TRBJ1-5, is GAGVSQSPRYKVTKRGQDVALRCDPISGHVSLYWYRQALGQGPEFLTYFNYEAQQDKSGLPNDRFSAERPEGSISTLTIQRTEQRDSAMYRCASSLERWQPQHFGDGTRLSIL.

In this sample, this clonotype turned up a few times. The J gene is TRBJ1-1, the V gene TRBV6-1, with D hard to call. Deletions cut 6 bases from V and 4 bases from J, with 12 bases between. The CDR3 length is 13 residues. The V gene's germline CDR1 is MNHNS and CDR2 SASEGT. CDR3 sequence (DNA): TGTGCCAGCAGGCGGGCAGGCGTCACTGAAGCTTTCTTT. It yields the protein CASRRAGVTEAFF.

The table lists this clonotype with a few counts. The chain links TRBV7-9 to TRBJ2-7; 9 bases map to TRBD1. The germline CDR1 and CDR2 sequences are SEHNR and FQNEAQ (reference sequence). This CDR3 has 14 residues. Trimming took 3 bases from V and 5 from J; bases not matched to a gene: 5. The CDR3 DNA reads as TGTGCCAGCAGCTTGGCACAGGGGGCAAACGAGCAGTACTTC. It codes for CASSLAQGANEQYF.